What follows are 15 T cell receptor beta chains derived from one specimen sequenced in a study of T cells in Graves' hyperthyroidism and ophthalmopathy (dated by TCRdb to the late 2010s). The method behind the library was multiplex PCR. The sequencing machine was an Illumina HiSeq 2000. The TCR beta CDR3 regions were amplified from RNA transcripts. A first-round RT-PCR of the TCR CDR3 used the HTBI primer set with the Qiagen OneStep RT-PCR kit. TCRdb passed the public sequencing reads through fastp at Q25 and MiXCR, retaining productive beta sequences. Entries are consolidated by CDR3 protein sequence, retaining the most common genes and DNA. Counted in this sample were hundreds of thousands of distinct CDR3 sequences; around 15% of them appeared once. 3% to 4% of the sample lies in the top ten. Input material: blood. The receptors originated from a woman in her 30s with Graves' hyperthyroidism.

This clonotype was seen repeatedly, ten times or more. J is TRBJ2-1 and V is TRBV28; D is unresolved. In germline, CDR1 is MDHEN, CDR2 SYDVKM. Trimming cost V 3 bases and J 3 bases, with 6 bases left between them. This CDR3 contains 13 residues. The CDR3 nucleotides read TGTGCCAGCAGTTTGCAGGACTACAATGAGCAGTTCTTC. Translated, it gives CASSLQDYNEQFF.

At least ten counts were recorded for this clonotype. This rearrangement joins TRBV5-5 to TRBJ1-2; D gene unclear. The CDR3 covers 14 residues. Germline values: CDR1 SGHKS, CDR2 YYEKEE (reference sequence). V was cut by 0 bases and J by 3 bases, with 9 bases left in between. The CDR3 DNA reads as TGTGCCAGCAGCTTGGATGGCGCATACTATGGCTACACCTTC. This gives the protein CASSLDGAYYGYTF.

This clonotype was seen only a few times. This chain links TRBV29-1 with TRBJ1-1, with no clear D. The CDR3 has 13 amino acids. V lost 4 bases and J lost 3, with 12 bases in between. Germline CDR1 SQVTM, CDR2 ANQGSEA. CDR3 sequence: CSVVVRTDTEAFF. In nucleotides, the CDR3 is TGCAGCGTTGTAGTACGTACGGACACTGAAGCTTTCTTT.

This clonotype was detected ten times or more. V and J are TRBV7-2 and TRBJ2-7; no clear D. Per germline, CDR1 SGHTA and CDR2 FQGNSA. This CDR3 region has 14 residues. V was clipped by 1 base and J by 0 bases, with 7 bases between them. CDR3 DNA: TGTGCCAGCAGCTTAGATTCACTCTCCTACGAGCAGTACTTC. This translates into CASSLDSLSYEQYF.

Concerning this clonotype: At one of its ends the junction is not consistent with the germline gene, which may arise from a read error. This sequence joins TRBV6-1 and TRBJ1-1; perhaps TRBD1 as D (6 bases). CDR1 is MNHNS, CDR2 SASEGT, per germline. The CDR3 sequence is 12 residues long. The CDR3 here is CAGRGANTEAFF. CDR3 in DNA: TGTGCCGGCAGGGGCGCGAACACTGAAGCTTTCTTT.

Ten or more counts support this clonotype. V usage is TRBV13 and J usage is TRBJ2-5; 9 positions agree with TRBD2. Trimming took 3 bases from V and 2 from J; bases not matched to a gene: 4. Germline assignment: CDR1 PRHDT and CDR2 FYEKMQ (reference sequence). This CDR3 has 15 residues. The CDR3 nucleotides are TGTGCCAGCAGCTTCCGACTAGCGGCACAAGAGACCCAGTACTTC. Its protein is CASSFRLAAQETQYF.

This clonotype was observed many times. The J gene is TRBJ2-3, the V gene TRBV5-1, with 7 positions matching TRBD2. V gave up 3 bases and J gave up 0 bases; unmatched junction bases: 4. CDR3 length: 15 residues. Germline V lookup: CDR1 SGHRS, CDR2 YFSETQ. The CDR3 DNA is TGCGCCAGCAGCTCGAGCGGGGCTAGCACAGATACGCAGTATTTT. Protein: CASSSSGASTDTQYF.

This clonotype turned up a few times. This chain's CDR3 is CASSFRQEGGYTF. As DNA, the CDR3 is TGTGCCAGCAGTTTCAGACAGGAGGGTGGCTACACCTTC. The chain carries TRBV27 and TRBJ1-2; a possible D gene is TRBD1 (6 bases). The CDR3 has 13 amino acids. V was trimmed by 3 bases and J by 7 bases, leaving 12 bases between them. Looked up from germline, CDR1 is MNHEY and CDR2 is SMNVEV (reference sequence).

The chain carries TRBV19 and TRBJ2-1; tentative D call: TRBD2 (7 bases). The V end lost 7 bases, the J end lost 8 bases, and 18 bases lay between the germline ends. CDR1 and CDR2 from the germline V gene are LNHDA and SQIVND (reference sequence). The CDR3 loop spans 14 amino acids. The CDR3 region is CASTLAGAGDEQFF. CDR3 nucleotides: TGTGCCAGTACGCTGGCGGGAGCAGGGGATGAGCAGTTCTTC. The variable domain in full, with the rest retrieved from reference TRBV19 and TRBJ2-1, is DGGITQSPKYLFRKEGQNVTLSCEQNLNHDAMYWYRQDPGQGLRLIYYSQIVNDFQKGDIAEGYSVSREKKESFPLTVTSAQKNPTAFYLCASTLAGAGDEQFFGPGTRLTVL.

In its sample, this clonotype was seen many times. The chain uses TRBV20-1 and TRBJ2-1; 7 nucleotides line up with TRBD2. Germline values: CDR1 DFQATT, CDR2 SNEGSKA (reference sequence). This CDR3 comprises 14 residues. Trimming at V came to 5 bases and at J to 7 bases, leaving 11 bases not matched to a gene. CDR3 residues: CSALTSVAGNEQFF. CDR3 bases: TGCAGTGCTTTAACTAGCGTGGCGGGGAATGAGCAGTTCTTC.

This clonotype was counted ten times or more. The chain combines TRBV2 with TRBJ2-2, with 13 bases aligning to TRBD2. V was pared by 8 bases and J by 5 bases, with 14 bases of the junction left unmatched. Germline-derived CDR1 and CDR2 are SNHLY and FYNNEI. There are 18 residues in the CDR3. The CDR3 bases are TGTGCCAGCCCCGCACTAGCGGGAGGGCCCTCGGATACCGGGGAGCTGTTTTTT. Protein product: CASPALAGGPSDTGELFF.

The V gene is TRBV6-1, the J gene TRBJ2-1; 8 positions agree with TRBD1. V dropped 6 bases and J dropped 3; count of bases not matched to a gene: 7. Germline V gene lookup returns CDR1 MNHNS and CDR2 SASEGT. This CDR3 region has 15 residues. This chain's CDR3 is CASRDREPNYNEQFF. CDR3 DNA: TGTGCCAGCAGGGACAGGGAACCTAACTACAATGAGCAGTTCTTC.

With respect to this clonotype: This may be a read error, as it is one base from a much larger clone. This sequence joins TRBV5-1 and TRBJ1-1, with D tentatively TRBD1 (5 bases). The germline V gene encodes CDR1 SGHRS and CDR2 YFSETQ. This CDR3 comprises 16 residues. CDR3 protein: CASGVDGRTMNTEAFF. CDR3 nucleotide sequence: TGTGCCAGCGGCGTAGACGGACGGACAATGAACACTGAAGCTTTCTTT.

This clonotype was picked up a small number of times. Sequence at one end of the junction differs from germline and may be a read error. The genes are TRBV5-1 and TRBJ1-4; D call uncertain. The CDR3 has 16 amino acids. Germline CDR1 SGHRS, CDR2 YFSETQ. The DNA for the CDR3 is TGCACCAGCAGCTTGGAAGCAGGAGCAACTAATGAAAAACTGTTTTTT. Translated: CTSSLEAGATNEKLFF.

J is TRBJ2-5 and V is TRBV29-1; D is tentatively TRBD1 or TRBD2 (5 bases each). The germline V and J ends were trimmed by 3 bases and 5 bases, with 22 bases remaining between them. The CDR3 sequence is 16 residues long. From germline, CDR1 is SQVTM and CDR2 ANQGSEA. The CDR3 reads CSVEGGTAVMGETQYF. Written as DNA, the CDR3 is TGCAGCGTTGAGGGTGGGACGGCGGTGATGGGCGAGACCCAGTACTTC.